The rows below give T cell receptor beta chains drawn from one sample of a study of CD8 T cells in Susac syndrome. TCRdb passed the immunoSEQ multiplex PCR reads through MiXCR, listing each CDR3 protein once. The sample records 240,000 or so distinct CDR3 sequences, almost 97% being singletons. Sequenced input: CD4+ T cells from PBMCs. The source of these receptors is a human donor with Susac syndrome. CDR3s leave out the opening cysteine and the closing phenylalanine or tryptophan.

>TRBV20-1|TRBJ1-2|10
SASDLSLGYT
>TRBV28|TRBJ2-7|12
ASRQTGETYEQY
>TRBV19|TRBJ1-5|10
ASSILNQPQH
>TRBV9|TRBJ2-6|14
ASSVLTGSGANVLT
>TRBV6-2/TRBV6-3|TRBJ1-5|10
ASSFPEQPQH
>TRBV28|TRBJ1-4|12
ASSPSGLNEKLF
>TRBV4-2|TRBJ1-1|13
ASSQGTMSDTEAF
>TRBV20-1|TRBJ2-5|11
AKTRAFGETQY
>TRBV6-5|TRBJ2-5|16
ASSYARASRTRWETQY
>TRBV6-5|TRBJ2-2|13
ASRDRDREAGELF
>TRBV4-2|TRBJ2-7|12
ASSQGGYRYEQY
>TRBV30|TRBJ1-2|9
AWSAGYGYT
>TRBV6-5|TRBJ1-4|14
ASSYSGQSTNEKLF
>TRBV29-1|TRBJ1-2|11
SVADRGDGGYT
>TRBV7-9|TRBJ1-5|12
ASSLASGNQPQH
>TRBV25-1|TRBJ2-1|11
ASRITGGNEQF
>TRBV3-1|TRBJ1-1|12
ASSQDQGRTEAF
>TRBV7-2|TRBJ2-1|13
ASSLVAGVNNEQF
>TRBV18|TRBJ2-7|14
ASSPPSGKYLNEQY
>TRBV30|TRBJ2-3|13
AWRDGTGNTDTQY
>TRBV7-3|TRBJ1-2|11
ASSLTDKDGYT
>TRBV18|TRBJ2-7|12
ASSVRDNSYEQY
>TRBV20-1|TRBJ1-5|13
SAIPAGTDNQPQH
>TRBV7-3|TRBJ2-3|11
ASSLNSPDTQY
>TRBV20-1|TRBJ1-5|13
SASPSRGDNQPQH
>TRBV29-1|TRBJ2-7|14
SVGALAGTGTGEQY
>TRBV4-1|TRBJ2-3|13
ASSQERVSTDTQY
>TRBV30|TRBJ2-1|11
AWSETSDNEQF
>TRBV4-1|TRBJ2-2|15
ASSQDSLASPRGELF
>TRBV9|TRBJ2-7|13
ASSVGPDRRGEQY
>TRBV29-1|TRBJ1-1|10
SVEPGATEAF
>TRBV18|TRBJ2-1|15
ASSPPSGGSSYNEQF
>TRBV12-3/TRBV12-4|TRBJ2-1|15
ASSLRQGQGWDNEQF
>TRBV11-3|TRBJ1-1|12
ASSLTGRNTEAF
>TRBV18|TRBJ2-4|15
ASSQDARISKWVIQY
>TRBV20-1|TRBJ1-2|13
SARDWAGGSYGYT
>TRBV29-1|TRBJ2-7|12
SVAGAGGFIEQY
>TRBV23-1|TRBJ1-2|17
ASSQPKFQGGQERNGYT
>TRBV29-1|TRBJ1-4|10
SVGQGREKLF
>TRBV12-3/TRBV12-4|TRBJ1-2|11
ASALVEARGYT
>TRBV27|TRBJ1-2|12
ASSFGQDRYGYT
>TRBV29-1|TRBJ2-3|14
SVVPLPLLHTDTQY
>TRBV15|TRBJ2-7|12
ATSRAGPGYEQY
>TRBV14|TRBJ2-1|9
ASTKGGSQF
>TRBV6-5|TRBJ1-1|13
ASSYSGRVNTEAF
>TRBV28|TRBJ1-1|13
ASSIAGQGLGEAF
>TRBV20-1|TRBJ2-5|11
SAFGRNQETQY
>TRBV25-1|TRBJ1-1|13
ASSEWAGEGTEAF
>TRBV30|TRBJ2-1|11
AWSPWGTGEQF